This T cell receptor (beta chain) stems from a study of technical replicates of blood from a handful of donors (dated by TCRdb to about 2017). For CDR1 and CDR2, the germline V gene lists SGHDT and YYEEEE. Here V drops 5 bases and J drops 6 bases, and the junction holds 11 bases not matched to any gene. From the cysteine up to the phenylalanine, the CDR3 has a length of 14 residues. Here the CDR3 DNA is all that survives: 42 bases in frame from base 1. Library method: the immunoSEQ multiplex PCR assay. TCRdb's version of the immuneACCESS table is confined to in-frame rearrangements and falls short of the full clone set. An unresolved V gene accounts for under half of the shortfall where checked; the remainder is of unknown origin. The sample table contains some 78,000 clones; only one count was recorded for approximately 93% of them. The ten largest clones add up to roughly 0.37% of the sample. To note about this clone: The antigen it binds to is not known. Base qualities were left out, and no much larger clone turns up one base away.

Sequenced sample: T cells isolated from PBMCs. Here the chain combines TRBV5-6 and TRBJ2-7, with 7 middle bases fitting TRBD1. This receptor was identified in a human donor in good health. For the CDR3, the sequence is CASSNSGGSFEQYF. Read as DNA, the sequence is TGTGCCAGCAGTAATTCAGGGGGAAGTTTCGAGCAGTACTTC. The full variable domain, completed from the reference TRBV5-6 and TRBJ2-7 proteins outside the CDR3, reads DAGVTQSPTHLIKTRGQQVTLRCSPKSGHDTVSWYQQALGQGPQFIFQYYEEEERQRGNFPDRFSGHQFPNYSSELNVNALLLGDSALYLCASSNSGGSFEQYFGPGTRLTVT.